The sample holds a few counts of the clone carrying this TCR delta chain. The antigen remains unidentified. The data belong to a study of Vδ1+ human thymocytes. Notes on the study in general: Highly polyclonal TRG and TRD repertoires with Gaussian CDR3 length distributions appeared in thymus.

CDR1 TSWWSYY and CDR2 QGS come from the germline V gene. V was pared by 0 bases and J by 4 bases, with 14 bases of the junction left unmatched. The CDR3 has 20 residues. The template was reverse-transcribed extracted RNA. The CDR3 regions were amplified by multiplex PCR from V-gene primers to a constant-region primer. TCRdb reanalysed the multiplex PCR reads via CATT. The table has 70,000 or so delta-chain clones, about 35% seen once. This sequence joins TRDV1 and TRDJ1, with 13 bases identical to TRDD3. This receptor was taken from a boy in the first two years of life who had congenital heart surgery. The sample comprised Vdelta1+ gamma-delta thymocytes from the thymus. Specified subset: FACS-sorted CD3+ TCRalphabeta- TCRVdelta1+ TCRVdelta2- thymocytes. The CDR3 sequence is CALGELSLTGGYARGDKLIF. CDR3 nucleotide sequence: TGTGCTCTTGGGGAACTCTCTCTCACTGGGGGATACGCGCGGGGCGATAAACTCATCTTT.